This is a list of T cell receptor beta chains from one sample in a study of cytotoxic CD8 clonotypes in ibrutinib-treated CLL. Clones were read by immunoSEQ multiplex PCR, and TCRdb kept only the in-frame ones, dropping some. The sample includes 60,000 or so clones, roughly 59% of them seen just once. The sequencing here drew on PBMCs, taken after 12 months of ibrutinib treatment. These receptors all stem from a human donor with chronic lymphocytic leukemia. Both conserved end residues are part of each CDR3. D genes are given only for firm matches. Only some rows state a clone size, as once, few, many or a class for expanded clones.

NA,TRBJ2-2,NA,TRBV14,CASSQEFRPGELFF,TGTGCCAGCAGCCAAGAGTTCAGACCCGGGGAGCTGTTTTTT
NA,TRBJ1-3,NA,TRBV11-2,CASSLERIKNTIYF,TGTGCCAGCAGCTTAGAACGAATTAAAAACACCATATATTTT
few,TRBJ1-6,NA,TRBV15,CATSRDGPRSPLHF,TGTGCCACCAGCAGAGATGGACCACGTTCACCCCTCCACTTT
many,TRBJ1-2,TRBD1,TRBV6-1,CASQGANYGYTF,TGTGCCAGTCAGGGGGCCAACTATGGCTACACCTTC
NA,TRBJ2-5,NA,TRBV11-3,CASSLGPGGSGETQYF,TGTGCCAGCAGCTTAGGACCCGGTGGCTCCGGAGAGACCCAGTACTTC
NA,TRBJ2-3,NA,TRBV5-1,CASSGSGKLTDTQYF,TGCGCCAGCAGCGGTTCAGGGAAGCTCACAGATACGCAGTATTTT
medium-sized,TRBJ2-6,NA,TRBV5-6,CASRPRFRPGANVLTF,TGTGCCAGCAGACCCAGGTTCAGGCCTGGGGCCAACGTCCTGACTTTC
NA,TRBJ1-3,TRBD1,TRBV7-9,CASSPQGESVGNTIYF,TGTGCCAGCAGCCCGCAGGGGGAGTCGGTTGGAAACACCATATATTTT
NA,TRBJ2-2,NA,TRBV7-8,CASSFQGPGTGELFF,TGTGCCAGCAGCTTCCAGGGCCCGGGCACCGGGGAGCTGTTTTTT
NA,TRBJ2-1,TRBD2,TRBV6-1,CASSRTSGSYNEQFF,TGTGCCAGCAGTAGAACTAGCGGGTCCTACAATGAGCAGTTCTTC
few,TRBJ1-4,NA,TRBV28,CASSLGGLTNEKLFF,TGTGCCAGCAGTCTAGGGGGACTCACTAATGAAAAACTGTTTTTT
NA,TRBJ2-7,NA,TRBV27,CASSLGGWAGYEQYF,TGTGCCAGCAGTTTAGGTGGATGGGCGGGCTACGAGCAGTACTTC
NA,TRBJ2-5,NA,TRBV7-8,CASSATRLRETQYF,TGTGCCAGCAGCGCTACTAGGCTCCGGGAGACCCAGTACTTC
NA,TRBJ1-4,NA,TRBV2,CASVPIGGPNEKLFF,TGTGCCAGCGTCCCCATAGGGGGACCTAATGAAAAACTGTTTTTT
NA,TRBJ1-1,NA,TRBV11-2,CASSFIQSSAEAFF,TGTGCCAGCAGCTTTATCCAGTCTAGCGCTGAAGCTTTCTTT
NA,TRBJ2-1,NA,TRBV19,CASSIRNEQFF,TGTGCCAGTAGTATAAGGAATGAGCAGTTCTTC
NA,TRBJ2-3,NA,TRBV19,CASSIGRADTQYF,TGTGCCAGTAGTATAGGACGAGCGGATACGCAGTATTTT
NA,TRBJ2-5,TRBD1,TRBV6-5,CASSYLPGQGQETQYF,TGTGCCAGCAGTTACTTACCGGGACAGGGGCAAGAGACCCAGTACTTC
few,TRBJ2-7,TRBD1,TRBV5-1,CASSFQQGDYEQYF,TGCGCCAGCAGCTTCCAACAGGGGGACTACGAGCAGTACTTC
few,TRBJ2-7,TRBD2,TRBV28,CASSLLAGGAYEQYF,TGTGCCAGCAGTTTATTAGCGGGAGGGGCCTACGAGCAGTACTTC
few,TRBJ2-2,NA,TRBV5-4,CASSLVHGRSTGELFF,TGTGCCAGCAGCTTAGTCCATGGGAGGAGCACCGGGGAGCTGTTTTTT
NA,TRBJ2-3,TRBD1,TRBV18,CASSRRTGITDTQYF,TGTGCCAGCTCACGGAGGACAGGGATCACAGATACGCAGTATTTT
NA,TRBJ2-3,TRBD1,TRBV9,CASSVSTGGTDTQYF,TGTGCCAGCAGCGTTTCGACAGGGGGTACAGATACGCAGTATTTT
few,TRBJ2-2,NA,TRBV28,CARGATGELFF,TGTGCCAGAGGGGCTACCGGGGAGCTGTTTTTT
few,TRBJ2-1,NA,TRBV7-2,CASSLVSGFEQFF,TGTGCCAGCAGCTTAGTTTCGGGGTTTGAGCAGTTCTTC
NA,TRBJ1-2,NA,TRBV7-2,CASSLGQVEGYTF,TGTGCCAGCAGCTTAGGGCAGGTTGAAGGCTACACCTTC
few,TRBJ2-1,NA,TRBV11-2,CASSPPGAYNEQFF,TGTGCCAGCAGCCCCCCCGGGGCCTACAATGAGCAGTTCTTC
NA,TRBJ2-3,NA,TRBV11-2,CASRDGRGRTDTQYF,TGTGCCAGCAGAGACGGGAGAGGCCGCACAGATACGCAGTATTTT
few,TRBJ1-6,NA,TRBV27,CASMWVKGLSYNSPLHF,TGTGCCAGCATGTGGGTTAAAGGACTTTCCTATAATTCACCCCTCCACTTT
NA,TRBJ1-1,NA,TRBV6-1,CASSWSTEAFF,TGTGCCAGCAGTTGGAGCACTGAAGCTTTCTTT
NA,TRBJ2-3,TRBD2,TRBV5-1,CASSFERGASTQYF,TGCGCCAGCAGCTTTGAGCGGGGGGCCAGTACGCAGTATTTT
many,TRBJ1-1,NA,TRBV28,CASSWANTEAFF,TGTGCCAGCAGTTGGGCGAACACTGAAGCTTTCTTT